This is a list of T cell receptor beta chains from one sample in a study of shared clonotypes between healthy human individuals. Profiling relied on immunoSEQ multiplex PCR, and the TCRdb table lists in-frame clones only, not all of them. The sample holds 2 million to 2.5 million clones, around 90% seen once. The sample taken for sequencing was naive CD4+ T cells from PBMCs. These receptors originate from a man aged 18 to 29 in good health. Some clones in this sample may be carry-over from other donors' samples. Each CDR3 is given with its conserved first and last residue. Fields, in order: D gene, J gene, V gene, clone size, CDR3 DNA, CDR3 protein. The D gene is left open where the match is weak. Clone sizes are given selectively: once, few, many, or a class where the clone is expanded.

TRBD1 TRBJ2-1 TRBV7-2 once TGTGCCAGCAGCTTCCGGGACAGAGACAATGAGCAGTTCTTC CASSFRDRDNEQFF
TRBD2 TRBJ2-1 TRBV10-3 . TGTGCCATCAGTGGACTAGCGGGAGTGTTCAATGAGCAGTTCTTC CAISGLAGVFNEQFF
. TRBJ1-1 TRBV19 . TGTGCCAGTAGTATTGCCCACGGGACAAACACTGAAGCTTTCTTT CASSIAHGTNTEAFF
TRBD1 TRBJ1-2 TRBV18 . TGTGCCAGCTCACCAGACCCCGGGACAGGGTATGGCTACACCTTC CASSPDPGTGYGYTF
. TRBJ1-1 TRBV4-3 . TGCGCCAGCAGCCACCGGGACGGCTTGCTGAACACTGAAGCTTTCTTT CASSHRDGLLNTEAFF
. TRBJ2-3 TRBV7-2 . TGTGCCAGCAGCTACACCAGGGATACGCAGTATTTT CASSYTRDTQYF
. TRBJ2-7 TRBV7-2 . TGTGCCAGCAGCTTAACCGGGACAACCTCCTACGAGCAGTACTTC CASSLTGTTSYEQYF
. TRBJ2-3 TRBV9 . TGTGCCAGCAGCCGGGGGGCCAGCACAGATACGCAGTATTTT CASSRGASTDTQYF
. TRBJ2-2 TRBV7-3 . TGTGCCAGCAGCCCGGCCCGCGGGACAGTGAACACCGGGGAGCTGTTTTTT CASSPARGTVNTGELFF
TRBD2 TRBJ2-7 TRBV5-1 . TGCGCCAGCAGCTTGACCCTAGGGACTAGCGGGATATACGAGCAGTACTTC CASSLTLGTSGIYEQYF
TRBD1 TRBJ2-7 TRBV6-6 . TGTGCCAGCAGTTACTCGGAGCGGACAGGATACGAGCAGTACTTC CASSYSERTGYEQYF
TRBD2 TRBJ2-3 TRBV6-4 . TGTGCCAGCGGGGAGGGAGGTACGCAGTATTTT CASGEGGTQYF
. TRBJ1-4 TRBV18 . TGTGCCAGCTCACCACAGGGGAGCAGGACGGAAAAACTGTTTTTT CASSPQGSRTEKLFF
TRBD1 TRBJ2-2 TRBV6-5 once TGTGCCAGCGCCAAGTGGGACAGGGAGGGCGGGGAGCTGTTTTTT CASAKWDREGGELFF
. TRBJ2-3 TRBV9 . TGCGCCAGCACGAGACACGGCCTGGCGAATACGCAGTATTTT CASTRHGLANTQYF
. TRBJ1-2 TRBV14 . TGTGCCAGCAGCCATTCAGCTCCCGGCGGCTACACCTTC CASSHSAPGGYTF
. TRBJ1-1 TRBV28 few TGTGCCAGCAGTTTAGGGGGAGGATCCATGAACACTGAAGCTTTCTTT CASSLGGGSMNTEAFF
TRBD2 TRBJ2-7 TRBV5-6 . TGTGCCAGCAGGGCGAGGGGACTAGCCTACGAGCAGTACTTC CASRARGLAYEQYF
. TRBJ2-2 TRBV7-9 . TGTGCCAGCAGCTTAAAATTTGGAGCGAACACCGGGGAGCTGTTTTTT CASSLKFGANTGELFF
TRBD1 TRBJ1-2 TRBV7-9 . TGTGCCAGCAGCCGGGGACAGGGTAGCTATGGCTACACCTTC CASSRGQGSYGYTF
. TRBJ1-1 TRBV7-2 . TGTGCCAGCAGCTTCCAAGGGCCAGTTAACACTGAAGCTTTCTTT CASSFQGPVNTEAFF
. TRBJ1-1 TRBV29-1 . TGCAGCGTTGAAATGGTCCTGGTGAACACTGAAGCTTTCTTT CSVEMVLVNTEAFF
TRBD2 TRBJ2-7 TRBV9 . TGTGCCAGCAGCGTAGTTCCGTTAGCGGGGGGTCGGAACGAGCAGTACTTC CASSVVPLAGGRNEQYF
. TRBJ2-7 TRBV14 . TGTGCCAGCAGCCACGGGACAAGGACCTACGAGCAGTACTTC CASSHGTRTYEQYF
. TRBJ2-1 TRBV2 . TGTGCCAGCACGTCTGAGACTTTTCACAATGAGCAGTTCTTC CASTSETFHNEQFF
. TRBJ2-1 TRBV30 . TGTGCCTCCATGGGCACGGGCAAATACAATGAGCAGTTCTTC CASMGTGKYNEQFF
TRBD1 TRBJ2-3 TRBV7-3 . TGTGCCAGCAGCCCCCGACAGGGGGCTGGCACAGATACGCAGTATTTT CASSPRQGAGTDTQYF
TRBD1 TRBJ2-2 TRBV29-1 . TGCAGCGTTGGTCGGGACAGGACCAGTGTGGGTACCGGGGAGCTGTTTTTT CSVGRDRTSVGTGELFF
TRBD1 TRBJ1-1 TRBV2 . TGTGCCAGCAGTGAAGGACAGGGAAACACTGAAGCTTTCTTT CASSEGQGNTEAFF
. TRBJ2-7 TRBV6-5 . TGTGCCAGCAGCGGGCCGGGAACCTACGAGCAGTACTTC CASSGPGTYEQYF
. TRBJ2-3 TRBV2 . TGTGCCAGCAGTGAGAGGACACGGCCACTGGGAGATACGCAGTATTTT CASSERTRPLGDTQYF
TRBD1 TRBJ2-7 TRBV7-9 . TGTGCCAGCGGATGGAATCTGGGGACAGCCCAATACGAGCAGTACTTC CASGWNLGTAQYEQYF
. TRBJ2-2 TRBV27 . TGTGCCAGCACCGATAGGGCTAGCGTGACCACCGGGGAGCTGTTTTTT CASTDRASVTTGELFF
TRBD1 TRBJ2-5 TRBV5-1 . TGCGCCAGCAGCTTGCGCAGCGGGACAGGGTTGAGTACCCAGTACTTC CASSLRSGTGLSTQYF
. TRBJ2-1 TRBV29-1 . TGCAGCGTTGCTTCTATTCTACAACCCTCCTACAATGAGCAGTTCTTC CSVASILQPSYNEQFF